This T cell receptor (beta chain) was profiled in a study of shared clonotypes between healthy human individuals. Turning to this clone: The same CDR3 arises from other DNA sequences in this sample as well.

The V and J ends lost 0 bases and 5 bases, in that order; junction bases with no gene match: 1. The CDR3 runs 14 residues. The germline V gene has CDR1 SGHRS and CDR2 YFSETQ. Adult donors, all healthy and HIV-negative, had no recent acute infections or vaccinations. Each donor was a Caucasian adult residing in Nashville, Tennessee. Deep was the level at which the assay was run. Per the original data handling: Filtering differed since immunoSEQ provided only junctions, with no quality scores. Data came from immunoSEQ multiplex PCR; TCRdb stores just in-frame clones and leaves some out. That table is the source of V, J and clone size, and D and trimming were worked out from the DNA. The table has approximately 2.5 million clones, over 85% seen once.

This TCR was sampled from a man younger than 35 in good health. This chain uses TRBV5-1 with TRBJ1-2; 10 bases are shared with TRBD1. The specimen sequenced was naive CD4+ T cells sorted from blood. Subset denoted: CD45RA+ positively selected. DNA for the CDR3: TGCGCCAGCAGCTTGGGACAGGGGGCATATGGCTACACCTTC. This translates into CASSLGQGAYGYTF.